These 6 T cell receptor beta chains originate from one sample sequenced in a study of T cell responses to AZD1222 COVID-19 vaccine. Only in-frame clones appear in the TCRdb table, and some are missing; sequencing was by immunoSEQ multiplex PCR. The repertoire has approximately 130,000 clones, approximately 93% of them found once; the top ten carry 0.91%. The sequences come from peripheral blood, collected on day 0 of AZD1222 vaccination. These receptors were collected from an adult in good health.

The rearrangement uses TRBV20-1 and TRBJ1-1; D unresolved. V lost 5 bases, J lost 7 bases, and 2 bases lay in between. The CDR3 extends over 8 amino acids. In germline, CDR1 is DFQATT, CDR2 SNEGSKA (reference sequence). CDR3 amino acids: CSAGEAFF. In DNA, the CDR3 is TGCAGTGCTGGTGAAGCTTTCTTT.

The chain combines TRBV19 with TRBJ1-5; 7 nucleotides match TRBD1. Germline CDR1 is LNHDA and CDR2 is SQIVND (reference sequence). V was clipped by 4 bases and J by 6 bases; unmatched bases: 6. The CDR3 length is 14 residues. The DNA of the CDR3 is TGTGCCAGTAGTACCAGACAGGGCGGTCAGCCCCAGCATTTT. Translating it yields CASSTRQGGQPQHF.

The chain links TRBV3-1 (or the pseudogene TRBV3-2) to TRBJ1-5; D not certain. The CDR3 runs 15 residues. Trimming shortened V by 1 base and J by 2 bases, and 9 bases separated the two germline ends. Germline loops: CDR1 LGHDT, CDR2 YNNKEL (reference sequence). The CDR3 DNA follows: TGTGCCAGCAGCCAAGGGATAGCCCGCAATCAGCCCCAGCATTTT. Its translation is CASSQGIARNQPQHF.

V is TRBV12-3 or TRBV12-4 and J is TRBJ2-2, with D uncertain. V shed 3 bases and J shed 4 bases, with 6 bases lying between them. The CDR3 runs to 13 residues. CDR3 nucleotide sequence: TGTGCCAGCAGTTTGCAACTCACCGGGGAGCTGTTTTTT. Amino acids: CASSLQLTGELFF.

The chain employs TRBV12-3 or TRBV12-4 and TRBJ1-1; 7 bases match TRBD1. Trimming took 6 bases from V and 4 from J; bases not matched to a gene: 5. This CDR3 comprises 13 residues. In nucleotides, the CDR3 is TGTGCCAGCAGAGGGACAGCGCCCACTGAAGCTTTCTTT. It specifies CASRGTAPTEAFF.

The chain is built from TRBV3-1 (or the pseudogene TRBV3-2) and TRBJ2-7; D possibly corresponds to TRBD2 (7 bases). The ends were cut back, 5 bases at V and 3 bases at J, with 14 bases in the middle. The germline CDR1 and CDR2 sequences are LGHDT and YNNKEL (reference sequence). The CDR3 is made up of 14 amino acids. CDR3 nucleotides: TGTGCCAGCAGCGGAGGGGGGGGGCACTACGAGCAGTACTTC. It specifies CASSGGGGHYEQYF.